This T cell receptor beta chain was sequenced in a study of CD8 T cells in Susac syndrome. Whole-study findings and limits: Susac-specific public clones found in total CD8+ repertoires numbered 15 to 20, and those in CD8+ TEMRA repertoires numbered roughly 5.

V gave up 0 bases and J gave up 8 bases, with 8 bases separating them. The germline V gene encodes CDR1 MGHRA and CDR2 YSYEKL. This CDR3 is built from 13 residues. RNA amounts of about 0.5 to 1 ug underwent reverse transcription with random hexamers. TCRdb re-called the immunoSEQ multiplex PCR reads with MiXCR, one entry per CDR3 protein. The sample carries 120,000 or so distinct CDR3 sequences, about 94% recorded once. CD8+ and CD4+ T cells from blood underwent TCR beta sequencing, which was carried out in a high-throughput format. A word on this clonotype: What it binds is unknown.

Sequenced input: CD8+ T cells from PBMCs. The clonotype was recovered from a human donor with Susac syndrome. The chain combines TRBV4-1 with TRBJ2-1; weak D call: TRBD2 (6 bases). The CDR3 loop reads CASSQEGGDEQFF. CDR3 DNA: TGCGCCAGCAGCCAAGAGGGGGGAGATGAGCAGTTCTTC.